This TCR beta chain was profiled in a study of cytomegalovirus exposure and HLA in healthy donors. TCRdb's table, derived via immunoSEQ multiplex PCR, lists solely in-frame clones and lacks some. The sample includes about 44,000 clones, 80% to 95% of them seen just once. Germline V gives CDR1 KGHSH, CDR2 LQKENI. The V and J ends lost 1 base and 3 bases respectively, with 12 bases between them. The CDR3 is made up of 15 amino acids. Sequencing was carried out using PBMCs. The clonotype originates from a woman aged 18-29 years in good health and CMV-seronegative. The chain has TRBV18 and TRBJ1-1; D gene ambiguous. CDR3 DNA: TGTGCCAGCTCACCACGTGGGTTGGCGGACACTGAAGCTTTCTTT. Translation: CASSPRGLADTEAFF. Drawing the rest from reference TRBV18 and TRBJ1-1, the complete variable domain is NAGVMQNPRHLVRRRGQEARLRCSPMKGHSHVYWYRQLPEEGLKFMVYLQKENIIDESGMPKERFSAEFPKEGPSILRIQQVVRGDSAAYFCASSPRGLADTEAFFGQGTRLTVV.